This T cell receptor (beta chain) was captured in a study of shared clonotypes between healthy human individuals (dated by TCRdb to 2020 to 2022). In terms of the full investigation: A couple of women and a few men aged 18 to 49 years were included in the cohort. Per donor, three plates each were used for CD4 naive and CD4 memory, two for CD8 naive, and one for CD8 memory. To estimate repertoire size and how much clonotype sharing occurs between individuals, the study deeply sequenced the blood TCR repertoires of roughly 5 healthy adults. Libraries were prepared and TCR repertoires were sequenced by different laboratories using diverse techniques, in order to increase sequencing depth and limit assay-specific biases. Each donor's leukapheresis produced roughly between roughly 0.94 and 9.5 billion PBMCs. Summary of the overall study and its limitations: Pairwise subsampling led to the expectation that sequencing depth would affect the degree of clonotype sharing among donors. Compared with non-shared clonotypes, clonotypes shared by all four sorted-subset donors had higher generation probabilities. Sampling was limited to blood, and TCR repertoires in tissue likely differ from TCR repertoires in blood. Across a few donors, around 5% of naive CD4, roughly 3.5% of naive CD8, under 2.5% of memory CD4, and about 0.4% of memory CD8 clonotypes were shared. Rarefaction of sorted-subset datasets indicated incomplete sequencing despite the large sequencing depth. Larger estimated clonotype richness was generally found for naive subsets than for memory subsets. Because the study included only a small number of donors, the genetic and exposure-history diversity represented was limited.

TCR CDR3 regions were amplified from genomic DNA by multiplex PCR using the deep immunoSEQ assay. Genomic DNA extracted from each cell subset was distributed evenly over all wells of several immunoSEQ 96-well plates, and each plate served as one replicate. Each replicate PCR for sorted subsets received about 210 ng genomic DNA, equal to roughly 30,000 T cell genomes. The purified libraries were quantified using a Qubit 3.0 fluorometer, sized with a Bioanalyzer 2100, and then quantified again using the KAPA Library Quantification kit. A separate single-read 150-cycle Illumina NextSeq 550 flow cell was used to sequence each immunoSEQ 96-well plate. On the study's bioinformatics: Because the immunoSEQ output held only junctional sequences and lacked quality scores, the filtering could not match the filtering applied to full-length reads. Sequences were annotated with PyIR, a Python wrapper for IgBLAST v1.9, using IMGT germline references to assign V/J genes and CDR3. Reads were removed for weak V/J assignments (E-value above 1e-6), missing CDR3, stop codons, out-of-frame junctions, or ambiguous translated residues. V3J clonotypes were defined by identical inferred V gene, J gene, and CDR3 amino acid sequence. Percentage overlap between repertoires was calculated by dividing the number of shared unique clonotypes by the size of the smaller repertoire. Repertoire richness was assessed with RTK rarefaction, the Chao1 estimator, and Recon v2.1 estimates of unobserved clonotypes. OLGA was used to compute generation probabilities for all TCRbeta clonotypes that the gDNA method yielded from several donors. Held by TCRdb, this immuneACCESS table contains in-frame sequences only and omits some clones. Under half of the omission traces to an unresolved V gene where checked; the cause of the rest is unknown. V, J and clone size reflect that table, while D and trimming were determined from the DNA. The sample records 1,400,000 or so clones, around 98.5% of which are singletons. The ten largest clones capture under 0.45% of the sample.

From cysteine to phenylalanine, the CDR3 is 12 amino acids long. The retained sequence is limited to the CDR3, 36 bases, with the frame set at the first base. The germline ends are 16 bases apart after V is trimmed by 6 bases and J by 11 bases. According to the germline V gene, CDR1 reads MDHEN and CDR2 reads SYDVKM. On this clone itself: Its antigen is still unknown. No per-base quality is available; no much larger clone lies one base away.

The donors were healthy, HIV-negative adults who had no recently reported acute infections or vaccinations. All donors were Caucasian adults living in Nashville, Tennessee, USA. Magnetic negative selection was used to enrich CD4+ T cells, after which naive cells were positively selected on CD45RA and the negative fraction became the memory subset. Blood was collected by leukapheresis, and PBMCs were isolated by Ficoll-Histopaque density gradient centrifugation and then cryopreserved in liquid nitrogen vapor phase. Analytical flow cytometry was used to check the purity and quantity of each magnetically sorted T cell population. From each sorted fraction, genomic DNA was isolated and quantified by UV absorbance on a Nanodrop 2000c.

This clonotype was sampled from a man aged 25 to 45 in good health. Sequenced material: naive CD4+ T cells sorted from blood. The cell subset or site label of this sample denotes: CD45RA+ positively selected. This chain joins TRBV28 to TRBJ1-1; no D gene call is confident. The CDR3 sequence is CASRTSDYLAFF. The DNA reads TGTGCCAGCAGGACTTCGGACTACCTGGCTTTCTTT.